A selection of T cell receptor beta chains follows, all from one sample in a study of control samples from healthy donors and cancer patients. Using immunoSEQ multiplex PCR, the repertoire was profiled, and TCRdb retains in-frame clones only, with some absent. This table holds 55,000 to 85,000 clones, about 90% found once. The sample taken for sequencing was PBMCs. The origin of the receptors is a woman between 50 and 59 years old with head and neck cancer. The CDR3 runs from the conserved cysteine through the conserved F or W. D genes are given only for firm matches.

j_gene | v_gene | d_gene | CDR3aa | CDR3nt
TRBJ1-4 | TRBV7-8 | - | CASSPPGHSGEKLFF | TGTGCCAGCAGCCCGCCGGGACATAGCGGGGAAAAACTGTTTTTT
TRBJ2-5 | TRBV7-3 | - | CASSLDSQETQYF | TGTGCCAGCAGCTTGGACAGCCAAGAGACCCAGTACTTC
TRBJ1-2 | TRBV27 | - | CASSRGVGGYTF | TGTGCCAGCAGCCGGGGCGTGGGGGGCTACACCTTC
TRBJ2-2 | TRBV29-1 | TRBD2 | CSVEDPGGWADTGELFF | TGCAGCGTTGAAGACCCCGGGGGGTGGGCGGACACCGGGGAGCTGTTTTTT
TRBJ2-4 | TRBV7-9 | - | CASSLDTLAQNIQYF | TGTGCCAGCAGCTTAGATACCCTAGCACAGAACATTCAGTACTTC
TRBJ2-7 | TRBV6-5 | - | CASSYGNWGVYEQYF | TGTGCCAGCAGTTACGGGAATTGGGGAGTCTACGAGCAGTACTTC
TRBJ1-3 | TRBV6-2/TRBV6-3 | - | CASSPGTTGNTIYF | TGTGCCAGCAGTCCCGGGACAACAGGAAACACCATATATTTT
TRBJ1-3 | TRBV28 | - | CASSSREGVETGNTIYF | TGTGCCAGCAGTTCCCGAGAGGGGGTAGAAACTGGAAACACCATATATTTT
TRBJ2-5 | TRBV15 | - | CATSSTTGQRVQETQYF | TGTGCCACCAGCAGTACGACAGGCCAAAGGGTTCAAGAGACCCAGTACTTC
TRBJ1-3 | TRBV6-4 | - | CASSGSDAGAAGNTIYF | TGTGCCAGCAGTGGTTCGGATGCAGGGGCTGCTGGAAACACCATATATTTT